This TCR beta chain was retrieved from a study of T cells in Graves' hyperthyroidism and ophthalmopathy. This clonotype was detected only once. Amplification of TCR beta CDR3 regions used RNA as the template. RT-PCR in the first round (using the HTBI primer set) targeted the TCR CDR3. A single record per CDR3 protein comes from TCRdb applying MiXCR to the multiplex PCR reads. This table has a few hundred thousand distinct CDR3 sequences, around 42% appearing once. The germline gives CDR1 SGHTA, CDR2 FQGTGA. CDR3 length: 13 amino acids. V dropped 5 bases and J dropped 8 bases, with 15 bases sitting between them.

This chain uses TRBV7-3 with TRBJ1-1; D unclear. The sequenced material came from peripheral blood or thyroid tissue (not recorded which). This receptor was identified in a woman in her late teens or twenties with Graves' hyperthyroidism. The chain's CDR3 is CASSPFGIAEAFF. The CDR3 region has the DNA TGTGCCAGCAGCCCTTTTGGAATTGCAGAAGCTTTCTTT.